A single sample gave rise to the 29 T cell receptor beta chains below, sequenced in a study of shared clonotypes between healthy human individuals (dated by TCRdb to the early 2020s). Receptor libraries were prepared by the immunoSEQ multiplex PCR assay. TCRdb mirrors the immuneACCESS table, restricted to in-frame sequences. Some clones are absent from its copies; in checked studies, under half trace to an unresolved V gene, and the reason for the others is unknown. This sample holds 2,500,000 or so clones; around 93% were observed only once. The ten largest clones capture about 0.36% of the sample. What was sequenced was naive CD4+ T cells from PBMCs. Sample cell subset or site, as interpreted from the label and publication: CD45RA+ positively selected. Receptors were obtained from a man aged 18 to 30 in good health. Some clones in this sample may be carry-over from other donors' samples.

This clone showed up just a few times. The sample carries other DNA sequences with the same CDR3. The chain uses TRBV5-1 and TRBJ2-1; D perhaps matches TRBD1 (5 bases). The CDR3 contains 14 residues. V gave up 0 bases and J gave up 2 bases, with 6 bases separating them. From germline, CDR1 is SGHRS and CDR2 YFSETQ. The CDR3 spells CASSLGQTYNEQFF. The CDR3 DNA sequence: TGCGCCAGCAGCTTGGGACAGACCTACAATGAGCAGTTCTTC.

This sequence joins TRBV27 and TRBJ2-5, with D perhaps matching TRBD2 (5 bases). The length of the CDR3 is 14 residues. Germline V gene data show CDR1 as MNHEY and CDR2 as SMNVEV (reference sequence). V was clipped by 6 bases and J by 5 bases, with 16 bases between them. CDR3 sequence: CASSPGSRGETQYF. The CDR3 region has the DNA TGTGCCAGCAGCCCTGGATCAAGAGGGGAGACCCAGTACTTC.

In this sample, this clone turned up once. The chain combines TRBV4-1 with TRBJ2-5; D may be TRBD2 (5 bases). The last part of the DNA fits TRBJ2-7 better; the J call may be wrong. This CDR3 contains 14 residues. The germline V gene encodes CDR1 MGHRA and CDR2 YSYEKL. The CDR3 here is CASSQDPGRREQYF. The DNA for the CDR3 is TGCGCCAGCAGCCAAGATCCGGGGAGACGCGAGCAGTACTTC.

The V call is TRBV14, the J call TRBJ2-1; D is uncertain. CDR1 SGHDN and CDR2 FVKESK come from the germline V gene. V dropped 0 bases and J dropped 7 bases, with 1 base sitting between them. The CDR3 length is 11 residues. In DNA, the CDR3 is TGTGCCAGCAGCCAAGAAAATGAGCAGTTCTTC. It encodes CASSQENEQFF.

This clone was found once. The rearrangement links TRBV2 to TRBJ1-2; unclear D gene. V was trimmed by 2 bases and J by 6 bases, leaving 16 bases between them. The CDR3 is 15 amino acids. Per germline, CDR1 SNHLY and CDR2 FYNNEI. This CDR3 is CASSESMVPAHGYTF. In DNA form, the CDR3 reads TGTGCCAGCAGTGAATCTATGGTGCCGGCGCATGGCTACACCTTC.

The genes are TRBV4-2 and TRBJ2-7; TRBD2 is a possible D gene (6 bases). V lost 4 bases and J lost 2, with 9 bases in between. Germline V gives CDR1 LGHNA, CDR2 YNFKEQ. The CDR3 spans 13 residues. For the CDR3, the DNA is TGTGCCAGCAGCCGGGGGGATGCCTACGAGCAGTACTTC. This encodes CASSRGDAYEQYF.

The rearrangement uses TRBV27 and TRBJ2-7; 7 bases are shared with TRBD2. V trimming: 8 bases; J trimming: 7 bases; junction bases outside the gene matches: 20. There are 16 residues in the CDR3. The germline CDR1 and CDR2 sequences are MNHEY and SMNVEV (reference sequence). CDR3 amino acids: CASGDYLRAAEAEQYF. CDR3 coding DNA: TGTGCCAGCGGGGACTACTTACGAGCAGCCGAAGCGGAGCAGTACTTC.

The chain joins TRBV28 to TRBJ2-1; the match to TRBD2 covers 9 bases. CDR1 and CDR2 from the germline V gene are MDHEN and SYDVKM. The ends lost 10 bases at V and 3 bases at J; junction bases unmatched: 13. The CDR3 loop spans 16 amino acids. CDR3 region: CATMGAGGDLYNEQFF. CDR3 DNA: TGTGCCACCATGGGGGCGGGAGGGGACCTCTACAATGAGCAGTTCTTC.

The V call is TRBV28, the J call TRBJ1-4; TRBD1 might be the D (6 bases). Trimming left V 5 bases short and J 10 bases short, with 29 bases between. CDR3 length equals 18 residues. Germline V CDR1 and CDR2: MDHEN, SYDVKM. The CDR3 reads CASSGPTGGWESGGKLFF. The DNA for the CDR3 is TGTGCCAGCAGTGGCCCGACAGGAGGATGGGAATCAGGAGGAAAACTGTTTTTT. The full variable domain, with the rest looked up from reference TRBV28 and TRBJ1-4, is DVKVTQSSRYLVKRTGEKVFLECVQDMDHENMFWYRQDPGLGLRLIYFSYDVKMKEKGDIPEGYSVSREKKERFSLILESASTNQTSMYLCASSGPTGGWESGGKLFFGSGTQLSVL.

The chain couples TRBV6-5 to TRBJ1-2, with 7 bases matching TRBD1. Trimming took 5 bases from V and 5 from J; bases not matched to a gene: 5. This CDR3 is 13 amino acids long. Germline CDR1 reads MNHEY; CDR2 reads SVGAGI. For the CDR3, the DNA is TGTGCCAGCAGTAAGGGGGCCCAATATGGCTACACCTTC. It translates to CASSKGAQYGYTF.

Comment on this clone: The junction departs from germline at one end; a sequencing error may be responsible. Other DNA sequences in this sample translate to the same CDR3. This chain connects TRBV2 to TRBJ1-5; perhaps TRBD1 as D (6 bases). Germline assignment: CDR1 SNHLY and CDR2 FYNNEI. This CDR3 is built from 12 residues. The CDR3 DNA sequence: TGTGCTAGCAGGGGCCAAAATAAGCCCCAGCATTTT. Its protein product is CASRGQNKPQHF.

The chain uses TRBV9 and TRBJ1-2; D call uncertain. This CDR3 has 13 amino acids. From germline, CDR1 is SGDLS and CDR2 YYNGEE. V shed 0 bases and J shed 6 bases, with 9 bases lying between them. The CDR3 is CASSVGASHGYTF. In DNA, the CDR3 is TGTGCCAGCAGCGTAGGAGCGTCCCATGGCTACACCTTC.

V and J are TRBV6-5 and TRBJ2-7; the D call may be TRBD1 or TRBD2 (6 bases each). CDR3 length: 15 amino acids. The germline V gene encodes CDR1 MNHEY and CDR2 SVGAGI. The V end lost 5 bases, the J end lost 4 bases, and 18 bases lay between the germline ends. This chain's CDR3 is CASSGGWAGSYEQYF. The CDR3, as DNA: TGTGCCAGCAGTGGGGGCTGGGCGGGATCTTACGAGCAGTACTTC.

The chain links TRBV2 to TRBJ1-5; D is perhaps TRBD1 (6 bases). V was shortened by 7 bases and J by 7 bases, with 14 bases between the two germline ends. The CDR3 spans 13 residues. Per the germline V gene, CDR1 is SNHLY and CDR2 is FYNNEI. Written as DNA, the CDR3 is TGTGCCAGCAACGACGGGGGGCGGCAGCCCCAGCATTTT. Translating it yields CASNDGGRQPQHF.

The rearrangement uses TRBV7-6 and TRBJ2-7; no reliable D call. The V end lost 2 bases, the J end lost 6 bases, and 17 bases lay between the germline ends. CDR3 size: 15 residues. Germline lookup yields CDR1 SGHVS and CDR2 FNYEAQ. CDR3 sequence (DNA): TGTGCCAGCAGCTTATCGCTCGTCTGGGCCTCCGAGCAGTACTTC. Residues: CASSLSLVWASEQYF.

In DNA form, the CDR3 reads TGCAGCGTTGAATTCCGAGGACCGACGTATGGCTACACCTTC. Its protein is CSVEFRGPTYGYTF. The rearrangement joins TRBV29-1 to TRBJ1-2; D is unresolved. V was pared by 2 bases and J by 5 bases, with 15 bases between. The CDR3 covers 14 residues. The germline V gene encodes CDR1 SQVTM and CDR2 ANQGSEA.

The chain has TRBV28 and TRBJ1-1; maybe TRBD1 (6 bases). The V and J ends lost 5 bases and 2 bases respectively, with 18 bases between them. This CDR3 has 16 residues. The V gene's germline CDR1 is MDHEN and CDR2 SYDVKM. The chain's CDR3 is CASSSGGAGTNTEAFF. CDR3 sequence (DNA): TGTGCCAGCAGTAGCGGGGGCGCAGGGACAAACACTGAAGCTTTCTTT.

This chain connects TRBV7-3 to TRBJ2-4, with 7 nucleotides matching TRBD1. Germline lookup yields CDR1 SGHTA and CDR2 FQGTGA. Trimming cost V 4 bases and J 5 bases; bases outside gene matches: 5. The length of the CDR3 is 14 residues. CDR3: CASSSSGTENIQYF. As DNA, the CDR3 is TGTGCCAGCAGCTCATCCGGGACAGAAAACATTCAGTACTTC.

V usage is TRBV19 and J usage is TRBJ2-1; 8 bases agree with TRBD1. V shed 4 bases, J shed 9 bases, and the junction held 11 bases outside the gene matches. The CDR3 is 15 amino acids. Germline CDR1 and CDR2: LNHDA and SQIVND (reference sequence). Here the CDR3 DNA reads TGTGCCAGTAGTAGGGACAGGAGGCCCTCCCCTGAGCAGTTCTTC. It translates to CASSRDRRPSPEQFF.

The chain couples TRBV6-6 to TRBJ2-3, with a tentative D call TRBD1 (6 bases). V lost 5 bases and J lost 2, with 14 bases in between. Germline V gives CDR1 MNHNY, CDR2 SVGAGI (reference sequence). The CDR3 extends over 15 amino acids. In DNA, the CDR3 is TGTGCCAGCAGTCAACAGGGTTTTGACACAGATACGCAGTATTTT. Amino acid sequence: CASSQQGFDTDTQYF.

The rearrangement joins TRBV11-2 to TRBJ2-7, with D perhaps TRBD1 (5 bases). CDR1 and CDR2 (germline): SGHAT, FQNNGV. V was trimmed by 5 bases and J by 0 bases, leaving 11 bases between them. The CDR3 runs to 14 residues. This CDR3 reads CASSKMTVSYEQYF. CDR3 coding DNA: TGTGCCAGCAGCAAAATGACAGTCTCCTACGAGCAGTACTTC.

The J gene is TRBJ2-2, the V gene TRBV10-3; 9 bases line up with TRBD2. The V gene's germline CDR1 is ENHRY and CDR2 SYGVKD. The CDR3 is made up of 15 amino acids. J lost 7 bases, V lost 10 bases, and 13 bases had no gene match. The CDR3 spells CATLRQREADGELFF. CDR3 bases: TGTGCCACCCTCAGGCAGCGGGAGGCGGACGGGGAGCTGTTTTTT.

The chain carries TRBV19 and TRBJ2-7; TRBD2 matches at 8 bases. Germline V gives CDR1 LNHDA, CDR2 SQIVND (reference sequence). The V and J ends lost 3 bases and 2 bases, in that order; junction bases with no gene match: 6. This CDR3 is built from 15 residues. The CDR3 sequence: CASSILTSGTYEQYF. CDR3 sequence (DNA): TGTGCCAGTAGTATTCTTACTAGCGGTACCTACGAGCAGTACTTC.

The chain has TRBV30 and TRBJ2-7; 13 nucleotides align to TRBD2. The V segment lost 8 bases and the J segment 1 base; nucleotides outside the gene matches: 2. Germline loops: CDR1 GTSNPN, CDR2 SVGIG (reference sequence). The CDR3 sequence is 13 residues long. DNA for the CDR3: TGTGCCCGGACTAGCGGGAGTTCCTACGAGCAGTACTTC. This codes for CARTSGSSYEQYF.

This sequence joins TRBV15 and TRBJ1-1, with D maybe TRBD1 (5 bases). There are 15 residues in the CDR3. V lost 5 bases and J 1 base, leaving 14 bases between the germline ends. Germline V gene data show CDR1 as LNHNV and CDR2 as YYDKDF (reference sequence). The CDR3, as DNA: TGTGCCACCAGCGCATCCCGGAGGGGGAACACTGAAGCTTTCTTT. The encoded protein is CATSASRRGNTEAFF. Using reference TRBV15 and TRBJ1-1 for the parts outside the CDR3, the full variable domain is DAMVIQNPRYQVTQFGKPVTLSCSQTLNHNVMYWYQQKSSQAPKLLFHYYDKDFNNEADTPDNFQSRRPNTSFCFLDIRSPGLGDTAMYLCATSASRRGNTEAFFGQGTRLTVV.

Only one count was recorded for this clone. This rearrangement joins TRBV28 to TRBJ1-5; D not resolved. V was cut by 9 bases and J by 1 base, with 19 bases left in between. This CDR3 is 16 amino acids long. Germline lookup yields CDR1 MDHEN and CDR2 SYDVKM. Here the CDR3 reads CASLALGRQSNQPQHF. DNA for the CDR3: TGTGCCAGTCTAGCCCTGGGCAGGCAAAGCAATCAGCCCCAGCATTTT.

V gene TRBV28 combines with J gene TRBJ2-3; D may be TRBD2 (6 bases). Trimming shortened V by 6 bases and J by 8 bases, and 27 bases separated the two germline ends. Germline V gene data show CDR1 as MDHEN and CDR2 as SYDVKM. The CDR3 loop spans 17 amino acids. The CDR3 reads CASSLKPPGLYSATQYF. The CDR3 DNA sequence: TGTGCCAGCAGCCTCAAACCCCCGGGACTGTACTCGGCTACGCAGTATTTT. The full variable domain, in which reference TRBV28 and TRBJ2-3 provide the parts outside the CDR3, is DVKVTQSSRYLVKRTGEKVFLECVQDMDHENMFWYRQDPGLGLRLIYFSYDVKMKEKGDIPEGYSVSREKKERFSLILESASTNQTSMYLCASSLKPPGLYSATQYFGPGTRLTVL.

The chain employs TRBV19 and TRBJ1-5; 12 nucleotides line up with TRBD1. The germline V gene encodes CDR1 LNHDA and CDR2 SQIVND (reference sequence). This CDR3 has 18 residues. V dropped 6 bases and J dropped 2; count of bases not matched to a gene: 11. The DNA of the CDR3 is TGTGCCAGTAGCCGGGACAGGGGGCGCGTCCGTGGCAATCAGCCCCAGCATTTT. It is translated as CASSRDRGRVRGNQPQHF. Looking up the rest from reference TRBV19 and TRBJ1-5 gives the full variable domain: DGGITQSPKYLFRKEGQNVTLSCEQNLNHDAMYWYRQDPGQGLRLIYYSQIVNDFQKGDIAEGYSVSREKKESFPLTVTSAQKNPTAFYLCASSRDRGRVRGNQPQHFGDGTRLSIL.

Regarding this clone: Being one base from a much bigger clone, this may be a read error. The sample holds other DNA sequences that translate to the same CDR3. The rearrangement joins TRBV5-1 to TRBJ2-7; a weak D match, TRBD1 (5 bases). CDR1 and CDR2 (germline): SGHRS, YFSETQ. The CDR3 consists of 12 residues. V lost 0 bases and J lost 4, with 5 bases in between. CDR3 protein: CASSLEGYEQYF. In nucleotides, the CDR3 is TGCGCCAGCAGCTTGGAGGGGTACGAGCAGTACTTC.